Listed below are T cell receptor beta chains from one sample, sequenced in a study of regulatory T cells in long-lasting Graves disease. TCRdb analysed the multiplex PCR reads with MiXCR anew, one entry per CDR3 protein. The table has 500,000 or so distinct CDR3 sequences, about 14% seen once. Another study also made use of these data, one on T cells in Graves' hyperthyroidism and ophthalmopathy.

Sequences were derived from peripheral blood mononuclear cells (PBMCs), sampled at new diagnosis, from a patient treated with antithyroid drugs. The receptor set was obtained from a woman in her fifties or sixties with Graves disease. CDR3s include the opening cysteine and the closing phenylalanine or tryptophan. A D gene is named only where the DNA matches it firmly. Size tells how often a clone was seen (once, few, many) or the class of an expanded clone, and some rows leave it out.

abundance,d_gene,v_gene,j_gene,CDR3nt,CDR3aa
many,TRBD1,TRBV12-3/TRBV12-4,TRBJ1-5,TGTGCCAGCAGTTTAGGACAGGGGGACAATCAGCCCCAGCATTTT,CASSLGQGDNQPQHF
few,.,TRBV18,TRBJ2-7,TGTGCCAGCTCACCCTATGACACTACCTCCTACGAGCAGTACTTC,CASSPYDTTSYEQYF
few,.,TRBV7-9,TRBJ1-4,TGTGCCAGCAGCTATAGCCCAACAGGGTTGGTTCTCGAAAAACTGTTTTTT,CASSYSPTGLVLEKLFF
.,TRBD1,TRBV7-8,TRBJ2-5,TGTGCCAGCAGCTTAGTTTCTAGGACAGGGGGTGATTCGGAGACCCAGTACTTC,CASSLVSRTGGDSETQYF
few,.,TRBV20-1,TRBJ1-1,TGCAGTGCTAGATCCCCAATGAGCGGGGTGAACACTGAAGCTTTCTTT,CSARSPMSGVNTEAFF
few,TRBD1,TRBV28,TRBJ1-2,TGTGCCAGCAGCCCCCCGACAGGGTACTATGGCTACACCTTC,CASSPPTGYYGYTF
many,TRBD1,TRBV2,TRBJ2-6,TGTGCCAGCAGGGGGACAGGGGGCCTGCTTTCTGGGGCCAACGTCCTGACTTTC,CASRGTGGLLSGANVLTF
many,.,TRBV7-9,TRBJ2-2,TGTGCCAGCAGCTTTACCACCGGGGAGCTGTTTTTT,CASSFTTGELFF
many,.,TRBV6-1,TRBJ2-3,TGTGCCAGCACCAACAACAGGGGTATTAGCGGAGACCTCCCGGATACGCAGTATTTT,CASTNNRGISGDLPDTQYF
.,.,TRBV6-4,TRBJ2-1,TGTGCCAGCAGTAGGAAGGGGGACCCCCAATACTACAATGAGCAGTTCTTC,CASSRKGDPQYYNEQFF
.,TRBD2,TRBV9,TRBJ2-3,TGTGCCAGCAGCCCGGGACTAGCGTTTTCTGATACGCAGTATTTT,CASSPGLAFSDTQYF
few,.,TRBV5-1,TRBJ1-2,TGCGCCAGCGCGGCCGAAGGGGGGAACTATGGCTACACCTTC,CASAAEGGNYGYTF
few,TRBD1,TRBV4-1,TRBJ1-1,TGCGCCAGCGACCCTACCGGGACAGCTATAAGCCTGGCTAGCGCTTTCTTT,CASDPTGTAISLASAFF
once,.,TRBV30,TRBJ2-3,TGTGCCTGGAGTACAGGGAATGGTCCAGATACGCAGTATTTT,CAWSTGNGPDTQYF
many,TRBD2,TRBV7-3,TRBJ2-3,TGTGCCAGCAGCACAAGAGCGGGAGAAACGACGCAGTATTTT,CASSTRAGETTQYF
few,.,TRBV10-3,TRBJ2-1,TGTGCCATCAGTGATCCAGACGGGGGAGGCAATGAGCAGTTCTTC,CAISDPDGGGNEQFF
many,.,TRBV11-2,TRBJ1-1,TGTGCCAGCAGCGCTCGGCTAAGTGGTACTGAAGCTTTCTTT,CASSARLSGTEAFF
.,TRBD1,TRBV3-1,TRBJ2-2,TGTGCCAGCAGCCAGGCGGACAGGGCTGGGGAGCTGTTTTTT,CASSQADRAGELFF
many,.,TRBV27,TRBJ2-3,TGTGCCAGCAGGGGTCATAGCACAGATACGCAGTATTTT,CASRGHSTDTQYF
.,.,TRBV5-8,TRBJ1-1,TGTGCCAGCAGCTTGGTGAGGGACGGATACACTGAAGCTTTCTTT,CASSLVRDGYTEAFF
.,TRBD2,TRBV7-2,TRBJ2-7,TGTGCCAGCAGCCTCAGACAGCGGGGGTACTTCGAGCAGTACTTC,CASSLRQRGYFEQYF
few,TRBD2,TRBV14,TRBJ2-5,TGTGCCAGCAGCCAAGATCCCCTCGGGGCGGGAGTTGAGACCCAGTACTTC,CASSQDPLGAGVETQYF
.,TRBD1,TRBV10-3,TRBJ1-1,TGTGCCATCAGTGAGCAGGGACAGGGGATTGCTTTCTTT,CAISEQGQGIAFF
.,.,TRBV4-1,TRBJ2-5,TGCGCCAGCAGCCAAGGGGAGTCGCGAATGGAGACCCAGTACTTC,CASSQGESRMETQYF
.,.,TRBV5-1,TRBJ2-7,TGCGCCAGCAGCTTGGGTATGGCACAGGCCCCTGTCGAGCAGTACTTC,CASSLGMAQAPVEQYF
many,TRBD1,TRBV9,TRBJ2-1,TGTGCCAGCAGCGTAGGTCAGGGGGTTTCCTATGAGCAGTTCTTC,CASSVGQGVSYEQFF
.,TRBD2,TRBV5-1,TRBJ2-1,TGCGCCAGCAGCTTGGGCGGGGACTATGTATTCAATGAGCAGTTCTTC,CASSLGGDYVFNEQFF
many,.,TRBV11-2,TRBJ2-7,TGTGCCAGCAGCTTTAGGAGGACCGGCTCCTACGAGCAGTACTTC,CASSFRRTGSYEQYF
many,.,TRBV7-6,TRBJ2-7,TGTGCCAGCAGCCCGGAAGCAGCTCGGGAGCAGTACTTC,CASSPEAAREQYF
many,.,TRBV3-1,TRBJ1-1,TGTGCCAGCAGCCAAGTCGGGGGCGGCGGTGACACTGAAGCTTTCTTT,CASSQVGGGGDTEAFF
many,TRBD1,TRBV28,TRBJ2-3,TGTGCCAGCAGCTCCTGGGACAGGGGGCCTTCAGATACGCAGTATTTT,CASSSWDRGPSDTQYF
many,.,TRBV5-1,TRBJ2-7,TGCGCCAGCAGGTCTGACTACGAGCAGTACTTC,CASRSDYEQYF
many,TRBD2,TRBV4-1,TRBJ2-3,TGCGCCAGCAGCCAACCGACTAGCGGGAGGTCAGATACGCAGTATTTT,CASSQPTSGRSDTQYF
many,.,TRBV28,TRBJ1-5,TGTGCCAGCAGTTCAACAGGGTGGGTCGGCCAGCCCCAGCATTTT,CASSSTGWVGQPQHF
few,.,TRBV5-1,TRBJ1-3,TGCGCCAGCAGATACGACAGAACTGGAAACACCATATATTTT,CASRYDRTGNTIYF
.,.,TRBV5-1,TRBJ2-1,TGCGCCAGCAGCACGGGAACGGTAGGGGATGAGCAGTTCTTC,CASSTGTVGDEQFF
.,.,TRBV10-3,TRBJ1-6,TGTGCCATCAGTGGCGGGGGAGGTGGCAATTCACCCCTCCACTTT,CAISGGGGGNSPLHF